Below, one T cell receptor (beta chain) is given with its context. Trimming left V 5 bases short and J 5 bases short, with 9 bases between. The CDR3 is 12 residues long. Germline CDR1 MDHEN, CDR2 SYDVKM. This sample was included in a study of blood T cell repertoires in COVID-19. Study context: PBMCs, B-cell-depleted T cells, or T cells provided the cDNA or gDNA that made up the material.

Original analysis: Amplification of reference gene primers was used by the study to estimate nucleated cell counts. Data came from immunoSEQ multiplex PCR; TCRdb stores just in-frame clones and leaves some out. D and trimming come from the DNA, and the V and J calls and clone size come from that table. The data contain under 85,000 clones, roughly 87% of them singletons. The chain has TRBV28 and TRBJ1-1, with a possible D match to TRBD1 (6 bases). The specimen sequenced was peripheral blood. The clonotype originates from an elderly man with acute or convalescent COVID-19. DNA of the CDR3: TGTGCCAGCAGTGAGGGGGTAACTGAAGCTTTCTTT. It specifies CASSEGVTEAFF.